This entry features one TCR beta chain sequence. The target antigen is unknown. This entry is derived from a study of T cells in Graves' hyperthyroidism and ophthalmopathy. Study findings and constraints: Ophthalmopathy and stable hyperthyroidism were separated by a 13 V-J model. Blood shared most expanded thyroid clonotypes above 0.001.

The CDR3 extends over 15 amino acids. The V end lost 0 bases, the J end lost 2 bases, and 11 bases lay between the germline ends. Looked up from germline, CDR1 is SGDLS and CDR2 is YYNGEE. The source material, RNA transcripts, was used to amplify TCR beta CDR3 regions. Primed by the HTBI set, a first-round RT-PCR was run on the TCR CDR3. TCRdb called the multiplex PCR reads again in MiXCR, with one record for every CDR3 protein. The sample lists roughly 750,000 distinct CDR3 sequences, roughly 17% seen once, with over 7.5% in the top ten. Participants, patients aged 18 to 65, had newly diagnosed hyperthyroidism with a duration under 2 months. Together with thyroid ultrasound, orbital computed tomography, serum thyroxine and TRAb, clinical symptoms were used for diagnoses.

The chain employs TRBV9 and TRBJ1-2; D not resolved. This TCR came from a man aged 18-30 years with Graves' hyperthyroidism. The sample consisted of blood. CDR3 bases: TGTGCCAGCAGCGTAGGAGGCGGGTACAACTATGGCTACACCTTC. It translates to CASSVGGGYNYGYTF.